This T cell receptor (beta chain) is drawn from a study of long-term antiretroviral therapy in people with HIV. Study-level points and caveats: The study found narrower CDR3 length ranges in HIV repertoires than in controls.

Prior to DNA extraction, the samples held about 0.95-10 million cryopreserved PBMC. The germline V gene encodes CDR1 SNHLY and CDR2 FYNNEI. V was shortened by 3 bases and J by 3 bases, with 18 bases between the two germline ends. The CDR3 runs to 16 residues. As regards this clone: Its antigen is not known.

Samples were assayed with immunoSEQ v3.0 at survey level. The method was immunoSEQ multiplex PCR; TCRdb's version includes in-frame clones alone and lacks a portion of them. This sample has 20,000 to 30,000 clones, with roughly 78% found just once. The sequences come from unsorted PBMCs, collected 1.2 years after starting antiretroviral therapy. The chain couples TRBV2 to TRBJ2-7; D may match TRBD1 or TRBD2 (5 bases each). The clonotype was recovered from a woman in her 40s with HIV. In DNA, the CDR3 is TGTGCCAGCAGTGATTTTGGGGGAGCGCAGTTCTACGAGCAGTACTTC. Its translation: CASSDFGGAQFYEQYF. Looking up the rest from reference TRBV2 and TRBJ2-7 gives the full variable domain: EPEVTQTPSHQVTQMGQEVILRCVPISNHLYFYWYRQILGQKVEFLVSFYNNEISEKSEIFDDQFSVERPDGSNFTLKIRSTKLEDSAMYFCASSDFGGAQFYEQYFGPGTRLTVT.